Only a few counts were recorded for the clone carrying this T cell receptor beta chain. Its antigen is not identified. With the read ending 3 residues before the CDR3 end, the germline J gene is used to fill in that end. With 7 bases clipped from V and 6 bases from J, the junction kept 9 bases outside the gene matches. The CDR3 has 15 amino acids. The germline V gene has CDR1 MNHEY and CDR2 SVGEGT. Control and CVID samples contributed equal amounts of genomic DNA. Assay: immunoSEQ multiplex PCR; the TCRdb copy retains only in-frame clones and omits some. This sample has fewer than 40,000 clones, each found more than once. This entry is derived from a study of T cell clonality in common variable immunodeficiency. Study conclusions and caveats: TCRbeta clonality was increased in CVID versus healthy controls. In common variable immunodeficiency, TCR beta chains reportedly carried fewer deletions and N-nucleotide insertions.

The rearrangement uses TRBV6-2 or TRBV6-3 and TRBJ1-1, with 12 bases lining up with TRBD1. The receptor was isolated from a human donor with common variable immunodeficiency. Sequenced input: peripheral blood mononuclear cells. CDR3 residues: CASTDGDRGLAEAFF. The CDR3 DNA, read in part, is TGTGCCAGCACCGATGGGGACAGGGGGCTTGCTGAA.